This T cell receptor (beta chain) was recorded in a study of blood T cells in healthy people across ages. The use of a sample-barcoded 5' primer and a J-beta primer mix characterized a second PCR of roughly 7 to 12 cycles. TCRdb ran MiXCR on the 5' RACE reads and lists one entry per CDR3 protein. This table has 1.5 million to 2 million distinct CDR3 sequences, 49% appearing once. There are 14 residues in the CDR3. Germline V gene data show CDR1 as MGHDK and CDR2 as SYGVNS. Trimming pared 2 bases from V and 10 bases from J, leaving 14 bases between. This TCR derives from a woman in her thirties or forties in good health. Sequenced material: blood. This rearrangement joins TRBV25-1 to TRBJ1-4, with unresolved D. The CDR3 loop is CASSERSRAGKLFF. The CDR3 DNA reads as TGTGCCAGCAGTGAAAGAAGTCGTGCGGGAAAACTGTTTTTT.